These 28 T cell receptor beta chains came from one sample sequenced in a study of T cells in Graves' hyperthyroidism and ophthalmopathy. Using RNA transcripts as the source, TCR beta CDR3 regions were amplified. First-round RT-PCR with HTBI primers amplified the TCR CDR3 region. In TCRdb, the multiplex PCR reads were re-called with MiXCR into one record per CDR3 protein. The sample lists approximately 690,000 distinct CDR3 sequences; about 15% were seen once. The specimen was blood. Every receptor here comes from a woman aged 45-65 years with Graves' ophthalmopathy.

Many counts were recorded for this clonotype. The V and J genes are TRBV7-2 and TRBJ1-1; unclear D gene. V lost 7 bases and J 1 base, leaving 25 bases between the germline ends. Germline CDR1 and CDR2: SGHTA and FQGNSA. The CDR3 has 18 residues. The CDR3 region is CASTRRAAVLGGNTEAFF. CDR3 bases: TGTGCCAGCACCCGTAGGGCGGCAGTCCTGGGAGGGAACACTGAAGCTTTCTTT.

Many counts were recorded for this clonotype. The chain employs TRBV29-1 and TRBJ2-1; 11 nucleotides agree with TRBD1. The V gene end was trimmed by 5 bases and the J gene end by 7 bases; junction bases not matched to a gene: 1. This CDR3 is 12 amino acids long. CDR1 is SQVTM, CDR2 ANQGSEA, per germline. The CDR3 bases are TGCAGCGTTAGGGACAGGGGGAATGAGCAGTTCTTC. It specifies CSVRDRGNEQFF.

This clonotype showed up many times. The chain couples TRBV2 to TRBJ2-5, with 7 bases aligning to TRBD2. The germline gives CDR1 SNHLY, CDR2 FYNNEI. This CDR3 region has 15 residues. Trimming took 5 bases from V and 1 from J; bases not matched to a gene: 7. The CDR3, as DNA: TGTGCCAGCAGTCTGCAAGCGGGGTTCCAAGAGACCCAGTACTTC. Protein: CASSLQAGFQETQYF.

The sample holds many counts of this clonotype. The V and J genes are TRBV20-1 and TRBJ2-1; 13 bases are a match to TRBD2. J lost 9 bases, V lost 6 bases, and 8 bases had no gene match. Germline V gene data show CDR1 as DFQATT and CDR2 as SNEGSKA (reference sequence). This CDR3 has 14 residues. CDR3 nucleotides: TGCAGTGCCATCGGGACTAGCGGGAACGGTGAGCAGTTCTTC. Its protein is CSAIGTSGNGEQFF.

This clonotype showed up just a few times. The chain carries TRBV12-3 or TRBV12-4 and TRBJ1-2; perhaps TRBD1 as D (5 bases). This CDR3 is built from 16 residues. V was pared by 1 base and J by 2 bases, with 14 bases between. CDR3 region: CASSLGVLGGNYGYTF. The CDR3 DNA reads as TGTGCCAGCAGTTTAGGGGTTCTTGGGGGGAACTATGGCTACACCTTC.

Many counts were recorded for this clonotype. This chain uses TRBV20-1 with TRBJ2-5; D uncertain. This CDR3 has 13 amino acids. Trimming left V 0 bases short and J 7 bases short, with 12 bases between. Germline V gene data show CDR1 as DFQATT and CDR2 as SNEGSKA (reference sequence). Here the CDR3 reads CSARDSRVATQYF. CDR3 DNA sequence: TGCAGTGCTAGAGATAGCCGTGTGGCGACCCAGTACTTC.

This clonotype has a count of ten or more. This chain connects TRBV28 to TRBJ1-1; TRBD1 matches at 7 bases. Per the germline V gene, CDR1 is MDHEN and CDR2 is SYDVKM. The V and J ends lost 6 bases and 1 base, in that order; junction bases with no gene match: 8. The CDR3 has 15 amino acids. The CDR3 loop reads CASSPSGQENTEAFF. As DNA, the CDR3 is TGTGCCAGCAGCCCCTCTGGACAGGAGAACACTGAAGCTTTCTTT.

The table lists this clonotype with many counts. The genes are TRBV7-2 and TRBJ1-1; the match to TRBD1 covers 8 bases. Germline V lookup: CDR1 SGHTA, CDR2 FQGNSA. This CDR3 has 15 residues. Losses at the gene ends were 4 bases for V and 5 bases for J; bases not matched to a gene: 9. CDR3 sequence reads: CASSSQGARVTEAFF. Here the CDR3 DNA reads TGTGCCAGCAGCTCCCAGGGGGCGCGGGTAACTGAAGCTTTCTTT.

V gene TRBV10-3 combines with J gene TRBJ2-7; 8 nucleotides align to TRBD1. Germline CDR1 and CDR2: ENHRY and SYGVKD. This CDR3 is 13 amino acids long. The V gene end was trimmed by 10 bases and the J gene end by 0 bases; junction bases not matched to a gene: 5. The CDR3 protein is CATRGPASYEQYF. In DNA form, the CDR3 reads TGTGCCACCAGGGGGCCGGCCTCCTACGAGCAGTACTTC.

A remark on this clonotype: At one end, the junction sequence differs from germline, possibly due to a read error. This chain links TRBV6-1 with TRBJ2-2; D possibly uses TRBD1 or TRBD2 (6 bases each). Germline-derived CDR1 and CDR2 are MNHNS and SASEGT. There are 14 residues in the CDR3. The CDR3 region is CGSMWGARAGELFF. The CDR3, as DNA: TGTGGCAGCATGTGGGGGGCAAGGGCCGGGGAGCTGTTTTTT.

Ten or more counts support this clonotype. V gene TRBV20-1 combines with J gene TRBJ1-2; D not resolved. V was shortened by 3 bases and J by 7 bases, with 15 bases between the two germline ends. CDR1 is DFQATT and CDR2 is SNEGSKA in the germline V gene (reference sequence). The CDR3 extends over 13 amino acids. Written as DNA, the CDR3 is TGCAGTGCTAGTGATCCGACGTCGTCTGGCTACACCTTC. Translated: CSASDPTSSGYTF.

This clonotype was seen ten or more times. The CDR3 DNA follows: TGCGCCAGCAGCCAGCGAACAGGGATGAACACTGAAGCTTTCTTT. It encodes CASSQRTGMNTEAFF. This rearrangement joins TRBV4-1 to TRBJ1-1, with TRBD1 as a possible D gene (6 bases). Germline assignment: CDR1 MGHRA and CDR2 YSYEKL. This CDR3 is 15 amino acids long. V gave up 3 bases and J gave up 0 bases, with 11 bases separating them.

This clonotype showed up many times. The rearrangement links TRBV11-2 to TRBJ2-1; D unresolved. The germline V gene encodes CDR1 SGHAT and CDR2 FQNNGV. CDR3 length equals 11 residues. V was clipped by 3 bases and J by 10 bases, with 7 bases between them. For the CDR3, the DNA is TGTGCCAGCAGCTTTGGTGGGGAGCAGTTCTTC. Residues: CASSFGGEQFF.

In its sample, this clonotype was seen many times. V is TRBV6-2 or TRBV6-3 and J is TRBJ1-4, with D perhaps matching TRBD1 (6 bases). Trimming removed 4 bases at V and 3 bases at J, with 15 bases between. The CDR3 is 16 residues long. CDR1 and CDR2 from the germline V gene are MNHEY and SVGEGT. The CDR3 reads CASSSRGTQPNEKLFF. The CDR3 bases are TGTGCCAGCAGTTCACGCGGGACACAACCTAATGAAAAACTGTTTTTT.

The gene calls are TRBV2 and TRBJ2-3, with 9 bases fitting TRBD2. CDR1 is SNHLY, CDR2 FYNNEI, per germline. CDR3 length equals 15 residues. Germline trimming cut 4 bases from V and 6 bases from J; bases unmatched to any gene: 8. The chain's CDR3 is CASSVQASGIDTQYF. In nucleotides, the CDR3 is TGTGCCAGCAGTGTTCAGGCTAGCGGGATTGATACGCAGTATTTT.

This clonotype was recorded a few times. CDR3: CASSSQGQGNTEAFF. DNA of the CDR3: TGTGCCAGCAGCTCACAGGGGCAGGGGAACACTGAAGCTTTCTTT. The genes are TRBV5-5 and TRBJ1-1; TRBD1 agrees at 7 bases. The CDR3 consists of 15 residues. Germline values: CDR1 SGHKS, CDR2 YYEKEE (reference sequence). V lost 3 bases to trimming and J lost 1 base; unmatched junction nucleotides: 6.

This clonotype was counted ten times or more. The CDR3 spells CSARDQGTNNYGYTF. The DNA of the CDR3 is TGCAGTGCTAGAGACCAAGGCACCAATAACTATGGCTACACCTTC. This chain links TRBV20-1 with TRBJ1-2; the D is unclear. V lost 0 bases to trimming and J lost 1 base, with 12 bases between them. Germline CDR1 reads DFQATT; CDR2 reads SNEGSKA (reference sequence). The CDR3 is 15 residues long.

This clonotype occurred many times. CDR3 in DNA: TGTGCCAGCAGTTTACTGACTAGCGGGGTGCATTACAATGAGCAGTTCTTC. Protein: CASSLLTSGVHYNEQFF. J is TRBJ2-1 and V is TRBV27, with TRBD2 identical over 11 bases. The CDR3 length is 17 residues. CDR1 is MNHEY, CDR2 SMNVEV, per germline (reference sequence). The junction had 7 bases not matched to a gene; V was cut back by 2 bases and J by 4 bases.

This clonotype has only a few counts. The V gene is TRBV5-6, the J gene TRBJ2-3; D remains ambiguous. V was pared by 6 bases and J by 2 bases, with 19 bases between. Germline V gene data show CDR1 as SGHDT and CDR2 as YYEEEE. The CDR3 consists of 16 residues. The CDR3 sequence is CASTYQNRYITDTQYF. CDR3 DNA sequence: TGTGCCAGCACCTATCAGAATCGCTACATCACAGATACGCAGTATTTT.

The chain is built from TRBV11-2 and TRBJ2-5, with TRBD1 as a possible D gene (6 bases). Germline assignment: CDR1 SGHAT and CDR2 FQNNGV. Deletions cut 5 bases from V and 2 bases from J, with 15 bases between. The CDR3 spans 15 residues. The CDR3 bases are TGTGCCAGCAGCCGGGGACACCCCGTTCAAGAGACCCAGTACTTC. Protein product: CASSRGHPVQETQYF. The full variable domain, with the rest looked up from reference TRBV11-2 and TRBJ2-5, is EAGVAQSPRYKIIEKRQSVAFWCNPISGHATLYWYQQILGQGPKLLIQFQNNGVVDDSQLPKDRFSAERLKGVDSTLKIQPAKLEDSAVYLCASSRGHPVQETQYFGPGTRLLVL.

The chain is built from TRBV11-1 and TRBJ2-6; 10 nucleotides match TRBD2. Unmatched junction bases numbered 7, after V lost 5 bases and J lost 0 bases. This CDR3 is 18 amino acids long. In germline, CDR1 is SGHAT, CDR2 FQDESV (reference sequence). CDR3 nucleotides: TGTGCCAGCAGCCACACTCTAGCGGGAGTCTCTGGGGCCAACGTCCTGACTTTC. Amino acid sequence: CASSHTLAGVSGANVLTF.

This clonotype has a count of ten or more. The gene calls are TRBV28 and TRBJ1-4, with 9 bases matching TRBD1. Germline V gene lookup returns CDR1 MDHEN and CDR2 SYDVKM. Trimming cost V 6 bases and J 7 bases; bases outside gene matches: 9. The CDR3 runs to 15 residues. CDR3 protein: CASRPLTTGGEKLFF. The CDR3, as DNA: TGTGCCAGCAGACCCCTTACGACAGGGGGTGAAAAACTGTTTTTT.

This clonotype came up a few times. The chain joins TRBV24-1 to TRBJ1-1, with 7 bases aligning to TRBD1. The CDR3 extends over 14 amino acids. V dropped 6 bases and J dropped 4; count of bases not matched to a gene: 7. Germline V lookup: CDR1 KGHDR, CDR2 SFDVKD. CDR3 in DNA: TGTGCCACCAGTCCAACAGGGGAGCGCACTGAAGCTTTCTTT. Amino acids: CATSPTGERTEAFF.

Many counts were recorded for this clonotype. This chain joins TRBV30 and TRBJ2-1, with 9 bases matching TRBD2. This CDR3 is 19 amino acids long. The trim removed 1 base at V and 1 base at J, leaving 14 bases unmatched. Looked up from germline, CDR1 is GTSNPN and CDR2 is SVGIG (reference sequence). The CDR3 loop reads CAWSAGTSPRIRSYNEQFF. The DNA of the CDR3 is TGTGCCTGGAGTGCCGGGACTAGCCCAAGAATTAGGTCCTACAATGAGCAGTTCTTC. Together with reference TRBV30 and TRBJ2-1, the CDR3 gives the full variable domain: SQTIHQWPATLVQPVGSPLSLECTVEGTSNPNLYWYRQAAGRGLQLLFYSVGIGQISSEVPQNLSASRPQDRQFILSSKKLLLSDSGFYLCAWSAGTSPRIRSYNEQFFGPGTRLTVL.

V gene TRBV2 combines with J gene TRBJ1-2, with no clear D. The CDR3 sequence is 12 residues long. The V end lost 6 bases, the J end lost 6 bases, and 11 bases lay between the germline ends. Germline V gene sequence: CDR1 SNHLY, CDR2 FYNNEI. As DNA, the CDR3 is TGTGCCAGCAGCCCCTCCCCCAATGGCTACACCTTC. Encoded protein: CASSPSPNGYTF.

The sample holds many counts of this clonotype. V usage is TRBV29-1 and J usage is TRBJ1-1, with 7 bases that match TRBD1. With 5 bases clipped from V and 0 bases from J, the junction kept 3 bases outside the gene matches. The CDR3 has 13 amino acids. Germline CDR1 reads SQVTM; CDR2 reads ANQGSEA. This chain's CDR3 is CSVSQGLNTEAFF. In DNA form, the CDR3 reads TGCAGCGTTTCACAGGGGCTGAACACTGAAGCTTTCTTT.

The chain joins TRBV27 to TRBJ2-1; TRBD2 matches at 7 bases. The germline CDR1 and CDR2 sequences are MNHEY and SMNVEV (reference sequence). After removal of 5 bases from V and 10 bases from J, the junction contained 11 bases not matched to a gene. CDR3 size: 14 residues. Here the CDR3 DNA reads TGTGCCAGCAGTCAAGCGGGGCGCCATCAAGAGCAGTTCTTC. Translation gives CASSQAGRHQEQFF.

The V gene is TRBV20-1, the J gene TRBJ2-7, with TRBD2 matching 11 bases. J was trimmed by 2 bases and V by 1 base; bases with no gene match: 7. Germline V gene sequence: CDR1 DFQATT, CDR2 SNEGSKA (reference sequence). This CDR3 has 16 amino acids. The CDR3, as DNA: TGCAGTGCTAGAGTCCAAACTAGCGGGGGAGCCTACGAGCAGTACTTC. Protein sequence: CSARVQTSGGAYEQYF.